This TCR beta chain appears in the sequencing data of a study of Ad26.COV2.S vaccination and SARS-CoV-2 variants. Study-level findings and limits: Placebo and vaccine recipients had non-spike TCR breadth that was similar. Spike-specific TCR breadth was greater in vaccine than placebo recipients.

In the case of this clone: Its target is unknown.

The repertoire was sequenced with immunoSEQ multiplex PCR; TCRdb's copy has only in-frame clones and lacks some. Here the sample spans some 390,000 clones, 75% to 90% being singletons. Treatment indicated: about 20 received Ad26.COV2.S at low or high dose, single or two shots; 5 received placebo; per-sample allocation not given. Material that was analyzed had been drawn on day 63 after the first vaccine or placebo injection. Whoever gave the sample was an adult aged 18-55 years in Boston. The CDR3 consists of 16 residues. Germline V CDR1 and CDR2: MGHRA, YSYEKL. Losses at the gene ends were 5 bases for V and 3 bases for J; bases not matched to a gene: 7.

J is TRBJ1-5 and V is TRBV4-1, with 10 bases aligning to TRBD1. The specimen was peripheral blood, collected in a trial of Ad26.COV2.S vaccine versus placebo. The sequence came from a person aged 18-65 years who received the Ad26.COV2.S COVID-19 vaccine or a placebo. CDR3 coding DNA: TGCGCCAGCAGCGCCCGGGACAGGGGCCTCAATCAGCCCCAGCATTTT. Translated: CASSARDRGLNQPQHF.